Presented here are 12 T cell receptor beta chains from one specimen sequenced in a study of T cells after yellow fever vaccination. TCRdb processed the 5' RACE reads anew with MiXCR; each CDR3 protein has one entry. The table records about 340,000 distinct CDR3 sequences, about 4% of them present only once. The source was PBMCs, collected 5 days after the yellow fever booster vaccination. The receptors were sampled from a man aged 18 to 29 who received the YFV17D yellow fever vaccine.

V and J are TRBV18 and TRBJ1-1; tentatively, D is TRBD1 (6 bases). The CDR3 consists of 16 residues. Looked up from germline, CDR1 is KGHSH and CDR2 is LQKENI. V dropped 3 bases and J dropped 0 bases, with 14 bases sitting between them. CDR3 in amino acids: CASSPRTVTMNTEAFF. The CDR3 coding sequence is TGTGCCAGCTCACCGAGGACAGTAACCATGAACACTGAAGCTTTCTTT.

The sample holds many counts of this clonotype. The rearrangement links TRBV4-2 to TRBJ2-3, with 9 bases that match TRBD2. Trimming cost V 3 bases and J 4 bases; bases outside gene matches: 5. The CDR3 contains 15 residues. The germline gives CDR1 LGHNA, CDR2 YNFKEQ. The CDR3 bases are TGTGCCAGCAGCCAGTCTAGCGGGGCCTCAGATACGCAGTATTTT. Translation: CASSQSSGASDTQYF.

In its sample, this clonotype was seen many times. V usage is TRBV4-3 and J usage is TRBJ1-6, with a possible D match to TRBD1 (6 bases). The CDR3 is made up of 20 amino acids. Trimming removed 0 bases from V and 4 bases from J, with 22 bases in between. Germline V CDR1 and CDR2: LGHNA, YSLEER. The CDR3 sequence: CASSQDIGVGGGDYNSPLHF. Here the CDR3 DNA reads TGCGCCAGCAGCCAAGATATTGGCGTCGGCGGGGGCGATTATAATTCACCCCTCCACTTT.

At least ten counts were recorded for this clonotype. J is TRBJ2-1 and V is TRBV5-5; weak D call: TRBD1 (5 bases). This CDR3 is 14 amino acids long. The germline CDR1 and CDR2 sequences are SGHKS and YYEKEE (reference sequence). V lost 1 base, J lost 3 bases, and 8 bases lay in between. The CDR3 bases are TGTGCCAGCAGCTTGCAGGGTGGCTACAATGAGCAGTTCTTC. Its translation is CASSLQGGYNEQFF.

This clonotype has a handful of counts. The rearrangement uses TRBV7-8 and TRBJ2-5, with D unresolved. The CDR3 loop spans 13 amino acids. The germline CDR1 and CDR2 sequences are SGHVS and FQNEAQ. V shed 1 base and J shed 3 bases, with 6 bases lying between them. The CDR3 sequence: CASSLEWEETQYF. CDR3 in DNA: TGTGCCAGCAGCTTAGAGTGGGAAGAGACCCAGTACTTC.

The DNA of the CDR3 is TGTGCCAGCAGCGGACGAGCCCTCGGGGCTTTCTTT. Translated, it gives CASSGRALGAFF. The V and J genes are TRBV7-2 and TRBJ1-1; D is undetermined. Germline V gene data show CDR1 as SGHTA and CDR2 as FQGNSA. V was cut by 5 bases and J by 11 bases, with 15 bases left in between. The CDR3 runs 12 residues.

Ten or more counts support this clonotype. The chain has TRBV6-6 and TRBJ1-5; D perhaps matches TRBD1 (5 bases). CDR3 size: 17 residues. Looked up from germline, CDR1 is MNHNY and CDR2 is SVGAGI (reference sequence). V was pared by 6 bases and J by 5 bases, with 23 bases between. The CDR3 region has the DNA TGTGCCAGCAGCAATGCCCCCCGGGACCCGGTGGATCAGCCCCAGCATTTT. Protein product: CASSNAPRDPVDQPQHF.

The chain combines TRBV20-1 with TRBJ1-5; D not resolved. Germline CDR1 and CDR2: DFQATT and SNEGSKA (reference sequence). V was shortened by 1 base and J by 0 bases, with 10 bases between the two germline ends. The CDR3 loop spans 15 amino acids. The CDR3 spells CSARAWYLSNQPQHF. The CDR3 DNA sequence: TGCAGTGCTAGAGCGTGGTATCTTAGCAATCAGCCCCAGCATTTT.

A few counts support this clonotype. This chain links TRBV2 with TRBJ2-2; perhaps TRBD1 as D (6 bases). Germline V gene sequence: CDR1 SNHLY, CDR2 FYNNEI. This CDR3 has 16 residues. Trimming stripped 2 bases from V and 4 bases from J, with 14 bases between. CDR3 loop: CASSELGFRGTGELFF. The CDR3 DNA follows: TGTGCCAGCAGTGAATTGGGATTCAGGGGCACCGGGGAGCTGTTTTTT.

This clonotype was detected a few times. J is TRBJ2-6 and V is TRBV12-3 or TRBV12-4; D is tentatively TRBD1 or TRBD2 (5 bases each). The CDR3 totals 15 residues. The V gene lost 5 bases and the J gene lost 4 bases, with 12 bases spanning the gap. In nucleotides, the CDR3 is TGTGCCAGCAGTCTTCCGGGACCAGGGGCCAACGTCCTGACTTTC. Protein product: CASSLPGPGANVLTF.

This rearrangement joins TRBV5-5 to TRBJ1-6; no definite D call. Germline V gives CDR1 SGHKS, CDR2 YYEKEE (reference sequence). CDR3 length equals 13 residues. V was pared by 3 bases and J by 15 bases, with 16 bases between. The CDR3 reads CASSSIRTPFLHF. The CDR3 DNA reads as TGTGCCAGCAGCTCGATCCGGACCCCCTTCCTCCACTTT.

This clonotype appeared a few times. The J gene is TRBJ1-3, the V gene TRBV28, with unresolved D. The CDR3 totals 15 residues. Germline V gene lookup returns CDR1 MDHEN and CDR2 SYDVKM. V lost 3 bases and J lost 2, with 11 bases in between. The CDR3 protein is CASSLREVAGNTIYF. CDR3 nucleotide sequence: TGTGCCAGCAGTTTGAGGGAAGTAGCTGGAAACACCATATATTTT.